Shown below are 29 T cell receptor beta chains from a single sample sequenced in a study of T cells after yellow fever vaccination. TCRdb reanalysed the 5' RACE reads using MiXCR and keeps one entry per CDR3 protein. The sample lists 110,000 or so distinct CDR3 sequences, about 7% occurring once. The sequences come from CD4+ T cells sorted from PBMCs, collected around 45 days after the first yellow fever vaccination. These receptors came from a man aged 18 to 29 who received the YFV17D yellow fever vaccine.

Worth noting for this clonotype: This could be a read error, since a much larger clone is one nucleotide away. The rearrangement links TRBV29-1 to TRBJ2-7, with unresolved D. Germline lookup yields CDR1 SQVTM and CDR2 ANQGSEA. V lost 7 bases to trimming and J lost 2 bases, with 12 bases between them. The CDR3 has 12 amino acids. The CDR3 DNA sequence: TGCAGCGCAATGGCAGATACCTACGAGCAGTACTTC. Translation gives CSAMADTYEQYF.

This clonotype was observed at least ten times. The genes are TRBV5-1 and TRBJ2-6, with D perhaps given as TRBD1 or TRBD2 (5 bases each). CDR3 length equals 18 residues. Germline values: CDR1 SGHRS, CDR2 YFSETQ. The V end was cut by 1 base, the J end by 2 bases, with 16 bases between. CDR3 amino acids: CASSLTQGGLAGANVLTF. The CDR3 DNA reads TGCGCCAGCAGCTTGACTCAGGGTGGACTGGCTGGGGCCAACGTCCTGACTTTC.

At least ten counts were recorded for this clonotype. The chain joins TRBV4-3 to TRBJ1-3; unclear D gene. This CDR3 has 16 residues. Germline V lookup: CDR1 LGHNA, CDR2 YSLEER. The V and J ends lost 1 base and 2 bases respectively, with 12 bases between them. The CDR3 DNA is TGCGCCAGCAGCCAAGTTGGGAGGGCTACTGGAAACACCATATATTTT. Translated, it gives CASSQVGRATGNTIYF.

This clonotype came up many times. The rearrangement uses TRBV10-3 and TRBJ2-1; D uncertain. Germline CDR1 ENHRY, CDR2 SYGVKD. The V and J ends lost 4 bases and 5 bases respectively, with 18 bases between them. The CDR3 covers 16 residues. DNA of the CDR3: TGTGCCATCAGTGGGGCCGTGCGACTCTCTAACAATGAGCAGTTCTTC. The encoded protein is CAISGAVRLSNNEQFF.

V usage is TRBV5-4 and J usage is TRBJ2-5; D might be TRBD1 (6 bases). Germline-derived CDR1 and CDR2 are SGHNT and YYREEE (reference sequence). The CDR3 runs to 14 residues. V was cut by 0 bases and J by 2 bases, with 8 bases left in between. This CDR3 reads CASSLGTDQETQYF. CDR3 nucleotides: TGTGCCAGCAGCTTGGGGACAGATCAAGAGACCCAGTACTTC.

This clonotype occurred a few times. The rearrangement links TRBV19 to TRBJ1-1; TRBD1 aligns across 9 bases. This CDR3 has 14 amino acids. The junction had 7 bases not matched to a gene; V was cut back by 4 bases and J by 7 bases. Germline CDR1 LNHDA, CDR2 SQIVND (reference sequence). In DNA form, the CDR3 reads TGTGCCAGTAGTAGGGGGACAGGGATCTATGAAGCTTTCTTT. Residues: CASSRGTGIYEAFF.

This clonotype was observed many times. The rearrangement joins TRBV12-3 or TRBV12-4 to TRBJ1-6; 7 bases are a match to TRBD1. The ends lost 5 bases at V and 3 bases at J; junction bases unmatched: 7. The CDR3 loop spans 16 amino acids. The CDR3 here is CASSREQGSYNSPLHF. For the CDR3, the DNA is TGTGCCAGCAGTCGGGAACAGGGGAGCTATAATTCACCCCTCCACTTT.

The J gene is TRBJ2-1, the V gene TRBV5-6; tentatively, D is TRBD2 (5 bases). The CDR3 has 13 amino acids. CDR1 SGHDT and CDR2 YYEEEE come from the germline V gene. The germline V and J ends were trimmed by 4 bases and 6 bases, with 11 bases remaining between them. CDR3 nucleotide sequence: TGTGCCAGCAGCCCCGGGGTCCTCAATGAGCAGTTCTTC. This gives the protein CASSPGVLNEQFF.

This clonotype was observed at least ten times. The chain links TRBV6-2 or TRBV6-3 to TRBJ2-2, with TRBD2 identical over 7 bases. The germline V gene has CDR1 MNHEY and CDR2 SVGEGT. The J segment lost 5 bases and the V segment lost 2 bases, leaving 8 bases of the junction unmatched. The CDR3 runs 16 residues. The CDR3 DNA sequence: TGTGCCAGCAGTTACACCAGACCCGGGAGGACCGGGGAGCTGTTTTTT. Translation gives CASSYTRPGRTGELFF.

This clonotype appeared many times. CDR3 protein: CASSIVGNTGELFF. The DNA for the CDR3 is TGTGCCAGTAGTATTGTGGGGAACACCGGGGAGCTGTTTTTT. The chain uses TRBV19 and TRBJ2-2; D is ambiguous. Trimming removed 3 bases at V and 1 base at J, with 6 bases between. Germline CDR1 is LNHDA and CDR2 is SQIVND (reference sequence). The CDR3 has 14 residues.

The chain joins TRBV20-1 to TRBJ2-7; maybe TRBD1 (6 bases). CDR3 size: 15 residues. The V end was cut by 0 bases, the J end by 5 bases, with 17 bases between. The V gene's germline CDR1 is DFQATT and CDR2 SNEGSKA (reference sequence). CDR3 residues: CSARDMGAGPHEQYV. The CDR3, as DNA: TGCAGTGCTAGAGATATGGGGGCCGGTCCCCACGAGCAGTACGTC.

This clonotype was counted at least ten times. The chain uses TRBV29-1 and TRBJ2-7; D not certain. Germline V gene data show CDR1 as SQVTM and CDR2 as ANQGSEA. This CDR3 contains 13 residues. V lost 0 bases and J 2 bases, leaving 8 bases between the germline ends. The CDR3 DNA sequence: TGCAGCGTTGAAGAGGCAGGAACCTACGAGCAGTACGTC. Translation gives CSVEEAGTYEQYV.

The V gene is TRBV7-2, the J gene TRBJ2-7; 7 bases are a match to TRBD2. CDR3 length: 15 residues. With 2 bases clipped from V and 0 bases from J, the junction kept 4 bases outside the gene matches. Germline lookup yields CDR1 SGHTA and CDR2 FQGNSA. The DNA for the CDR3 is TGTGCCAGCAGCTTATCCGGGGGGAGCTCCTACGAGCAGTACTTC. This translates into CASSLSGGSSYEQYF.

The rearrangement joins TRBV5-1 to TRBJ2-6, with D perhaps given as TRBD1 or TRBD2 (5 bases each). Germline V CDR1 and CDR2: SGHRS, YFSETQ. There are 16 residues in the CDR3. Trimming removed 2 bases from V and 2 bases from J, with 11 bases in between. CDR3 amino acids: CASSLAGTPGANVLTF. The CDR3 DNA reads TGCGCCAGCAGCTTAGCCGGGACCCCTGGGGCCAACGTCCTGACTTTC.

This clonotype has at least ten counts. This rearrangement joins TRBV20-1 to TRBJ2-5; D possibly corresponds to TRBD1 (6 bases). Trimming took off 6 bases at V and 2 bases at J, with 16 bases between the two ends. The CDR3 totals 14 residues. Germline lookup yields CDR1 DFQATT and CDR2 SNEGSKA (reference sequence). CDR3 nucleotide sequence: TGCAGTGCGAGCTCCCCGCAGGGGCAAGAGACCCAGTACTTC. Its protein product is CSASSPQGQETQYF.

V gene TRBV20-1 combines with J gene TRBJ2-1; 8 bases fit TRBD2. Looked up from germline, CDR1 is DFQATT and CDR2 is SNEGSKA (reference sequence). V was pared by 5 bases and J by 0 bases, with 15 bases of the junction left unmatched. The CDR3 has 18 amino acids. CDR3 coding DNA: TGCAGTGCTCTACTGGCGGGGGGCCGGGTTAACTCCTACAATGAGCAGTTCTTC. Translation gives CSALLAGGRVNSYNEQFF.

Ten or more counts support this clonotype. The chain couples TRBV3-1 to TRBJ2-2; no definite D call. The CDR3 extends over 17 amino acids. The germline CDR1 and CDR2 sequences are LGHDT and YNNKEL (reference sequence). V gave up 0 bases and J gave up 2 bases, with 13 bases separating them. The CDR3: CASSQDLRQINTGELFF. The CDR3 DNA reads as TGTGCCAGCAGCCAAGATCTTCGGCAGATAAACACCGGGGAGCTGTTTTTT.

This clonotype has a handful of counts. CDR3 residues: CASSLGVGVMNIQYF. CDR3 coding DNA: TGTGCCAGCAGCTTAGGAGTAGGGGTTATGAACATTCAGTACTTC. This rearrangement joins TRBV7-9 to TRBJ2-4, with D possibly TRBD1 on 5 matching bases. Germline V CDR1 and CDR2: SEHNR, FQNEAQ (reference sequence). The V gene lost 1 base and the J gene lost 7 bases, with 14 bases spanning the gap. This CDR3 contains 15 residues.

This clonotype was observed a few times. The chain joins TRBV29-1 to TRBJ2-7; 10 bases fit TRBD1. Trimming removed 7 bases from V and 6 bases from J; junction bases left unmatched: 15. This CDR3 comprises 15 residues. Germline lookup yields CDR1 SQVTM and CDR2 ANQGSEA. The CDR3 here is CSAGRDRGGSGEQYF. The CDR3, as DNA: TGCAGCGCAGGGAGGGACAGGGGCGGGTCGGGCGAGCAGTACTTC.

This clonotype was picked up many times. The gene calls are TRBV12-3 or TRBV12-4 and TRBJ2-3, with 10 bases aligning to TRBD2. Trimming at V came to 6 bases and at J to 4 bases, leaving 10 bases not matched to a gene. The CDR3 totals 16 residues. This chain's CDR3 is CASSLSSGGSSDTQYF. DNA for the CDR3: TGTGCCAGCAGCCTAAGTAGCGGGGGGTCCTCAGATACGCAGTATTTT.

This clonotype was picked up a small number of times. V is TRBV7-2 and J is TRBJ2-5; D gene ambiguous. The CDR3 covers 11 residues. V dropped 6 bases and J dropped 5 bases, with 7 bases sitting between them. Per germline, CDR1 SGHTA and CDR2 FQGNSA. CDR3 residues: CASSPDETQYF. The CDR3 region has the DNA TGTGCCAGCAGTCCCGACGAGACCCAGTACTTC.

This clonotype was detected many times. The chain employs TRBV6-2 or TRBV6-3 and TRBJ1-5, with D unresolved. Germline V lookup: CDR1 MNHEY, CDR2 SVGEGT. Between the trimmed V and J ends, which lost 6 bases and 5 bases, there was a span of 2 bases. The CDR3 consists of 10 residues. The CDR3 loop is CASRDQPQHF. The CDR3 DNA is TGTGCCAGCAGGGATCAGCCCCAGCATTTT.

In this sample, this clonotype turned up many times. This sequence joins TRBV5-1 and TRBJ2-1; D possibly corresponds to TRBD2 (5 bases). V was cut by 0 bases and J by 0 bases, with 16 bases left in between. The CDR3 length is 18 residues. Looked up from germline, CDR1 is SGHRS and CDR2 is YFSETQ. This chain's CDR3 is CASSLAFSGSSSYNEQFF. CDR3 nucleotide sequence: TGCGCCAGCAGCTTGGCCTTTTCGGGAAGTAGCTCCTACAATGAGCAGTTCTTC. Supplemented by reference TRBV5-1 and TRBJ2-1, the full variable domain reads KAGVTQTPRYLIKTRGQQVTLSCSPISGHRSVSWYQQTPGQGLQFLFEYFSETQRNKGNFPGRFSGRQFSNSRSEMNVSTLELGDSALYLCASSLAFSGSSSYNEQFFGPGTRLTVL.

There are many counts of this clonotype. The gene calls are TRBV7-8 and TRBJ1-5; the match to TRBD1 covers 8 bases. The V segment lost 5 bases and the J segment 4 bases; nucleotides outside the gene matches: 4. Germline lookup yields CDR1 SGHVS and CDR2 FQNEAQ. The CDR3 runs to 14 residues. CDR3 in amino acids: CASSGRGLNQPQHF. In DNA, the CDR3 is TGTGCCAGCAGCGGCAGGGGGCTGAATCAGCCCCAGCATTTT.

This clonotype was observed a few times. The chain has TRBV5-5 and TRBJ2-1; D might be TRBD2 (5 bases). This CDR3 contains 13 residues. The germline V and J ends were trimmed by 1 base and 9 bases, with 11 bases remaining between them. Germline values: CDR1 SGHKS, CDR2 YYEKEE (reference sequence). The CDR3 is CASSLSSFVEQFF. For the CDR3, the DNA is TGTGCCAGCAGCTTGTCTAGCTTCGTTGAGCAGTTCTTC.

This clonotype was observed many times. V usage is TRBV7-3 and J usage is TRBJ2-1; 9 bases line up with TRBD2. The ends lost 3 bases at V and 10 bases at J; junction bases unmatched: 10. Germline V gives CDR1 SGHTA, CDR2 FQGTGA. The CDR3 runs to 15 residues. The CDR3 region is CASSFSSGGPREQFF. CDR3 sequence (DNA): TGTGCCAGCAGCTTTTCCAGCGGGGGGCCCCGGGAGCAGTTCTTC.

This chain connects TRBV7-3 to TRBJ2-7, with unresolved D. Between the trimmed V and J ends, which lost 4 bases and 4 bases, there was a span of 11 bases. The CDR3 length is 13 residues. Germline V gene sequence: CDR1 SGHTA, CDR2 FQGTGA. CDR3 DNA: TGTGCCAGCAGCTCCGCAGACGGTTACGAGCAGTACTTC. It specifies CASSSADGYEQYF.

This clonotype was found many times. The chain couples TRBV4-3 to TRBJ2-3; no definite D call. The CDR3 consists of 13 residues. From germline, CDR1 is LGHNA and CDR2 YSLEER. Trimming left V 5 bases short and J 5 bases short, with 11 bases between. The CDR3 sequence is CASSERPGDTQYF. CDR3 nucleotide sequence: TGCGCCAGCAGCGAAAGACCGGGAGATACGCAGTATTTT.

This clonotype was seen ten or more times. The chain's CDR3 is CSASLWRGLTDTQYF. In DNA, the CDR3 is TGCAGTGCTAGCCTTTGGCGGGGGTTGACAGATACGCAGTATTTT. The chain couples TRBV20-1 to TRBJ2-3; TRBD2 matches at 7 bases. There are 15 residues in the CDR3. Per the germline V gene, CDR1 is DFQATT and CDR2 is SNEGSKA (reference sequence). Trimming cost V 3 bases and J 3 bases; bases outside gene matches: 9.